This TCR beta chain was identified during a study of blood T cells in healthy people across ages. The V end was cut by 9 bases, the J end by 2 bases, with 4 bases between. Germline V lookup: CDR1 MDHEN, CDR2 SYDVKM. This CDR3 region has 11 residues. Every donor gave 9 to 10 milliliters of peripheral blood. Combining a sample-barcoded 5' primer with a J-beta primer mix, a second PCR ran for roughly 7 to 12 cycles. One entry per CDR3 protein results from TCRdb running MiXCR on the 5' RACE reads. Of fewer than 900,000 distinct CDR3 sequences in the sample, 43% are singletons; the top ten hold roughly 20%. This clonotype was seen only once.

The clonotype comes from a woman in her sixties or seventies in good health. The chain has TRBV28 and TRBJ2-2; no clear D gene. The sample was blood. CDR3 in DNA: TGTGCCAGTACTAACACCGGGGAGCTGTTTTTT. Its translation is CASTNTGELFF.